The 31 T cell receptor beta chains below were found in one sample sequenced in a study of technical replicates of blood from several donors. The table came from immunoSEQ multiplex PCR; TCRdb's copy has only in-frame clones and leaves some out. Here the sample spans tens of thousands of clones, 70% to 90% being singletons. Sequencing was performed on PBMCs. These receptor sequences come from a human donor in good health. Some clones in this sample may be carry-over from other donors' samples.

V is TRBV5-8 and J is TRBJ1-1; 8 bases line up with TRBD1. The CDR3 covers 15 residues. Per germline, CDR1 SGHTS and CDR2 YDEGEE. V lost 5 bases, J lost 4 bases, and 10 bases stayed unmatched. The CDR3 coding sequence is TGTGCCAGCAGGCGCCGACAGGGGTTGAGCACTGAAGCTTTCTTT. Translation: CASRRRQGLSTEAFF.

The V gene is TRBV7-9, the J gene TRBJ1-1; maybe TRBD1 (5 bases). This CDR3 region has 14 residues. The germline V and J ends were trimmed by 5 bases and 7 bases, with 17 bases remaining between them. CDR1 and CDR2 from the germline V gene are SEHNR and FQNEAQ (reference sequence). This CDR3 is CASSEITGVVEAFF. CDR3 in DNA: TGTGCCAGCAGCGAAATAACGGGGGTGGTTGAAGCTTTCTTT.

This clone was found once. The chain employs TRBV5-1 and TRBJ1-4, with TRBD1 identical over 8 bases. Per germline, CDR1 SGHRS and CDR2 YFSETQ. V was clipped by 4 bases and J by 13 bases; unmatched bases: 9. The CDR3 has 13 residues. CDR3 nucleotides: TGCGCCAGCAGCGAGCAGGGGGCAGTCGGACTGTTTTTT. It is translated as CASSEQGAVGLFF.

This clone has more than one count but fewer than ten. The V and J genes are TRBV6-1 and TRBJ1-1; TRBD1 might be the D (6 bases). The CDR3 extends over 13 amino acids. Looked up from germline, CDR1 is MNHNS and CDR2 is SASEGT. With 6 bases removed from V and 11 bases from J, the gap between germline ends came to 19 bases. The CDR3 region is CASRPRRGRVAFF. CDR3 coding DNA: TGTGCCAGCAGACCCAGGCGGGGGCGGGTGGCTTTCTTT.

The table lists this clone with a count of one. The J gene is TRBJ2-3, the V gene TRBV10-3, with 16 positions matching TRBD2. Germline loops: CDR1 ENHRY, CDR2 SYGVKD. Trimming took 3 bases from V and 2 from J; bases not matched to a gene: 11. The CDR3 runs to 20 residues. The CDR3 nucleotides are TGTGCCATCAGTGATCCGGGACTAGCGGGAGGGCAAGGGAACACAGATACGCAGTATTTT. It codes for CAISDPGLAGGQGNTDTQYF.

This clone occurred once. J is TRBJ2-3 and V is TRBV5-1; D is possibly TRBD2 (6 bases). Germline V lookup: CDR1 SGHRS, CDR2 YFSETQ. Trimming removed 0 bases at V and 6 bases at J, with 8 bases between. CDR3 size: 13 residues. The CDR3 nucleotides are TGCGCCAGCAGCTTGGGGGGGGAGGATACGCAGTATTTT. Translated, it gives CASSLGGEDTQYF. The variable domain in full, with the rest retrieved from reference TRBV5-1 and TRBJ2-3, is KAGVTQTPRYLIKTRGQQVTLSCSPISGHRSVSWYQQTPGQGLQFLFEYFSETQRNKGNFPGRFSGRQFSNSRSEMNVSTLELGDSALYLCASSLGGEDTQYFGPGTRLTVL.

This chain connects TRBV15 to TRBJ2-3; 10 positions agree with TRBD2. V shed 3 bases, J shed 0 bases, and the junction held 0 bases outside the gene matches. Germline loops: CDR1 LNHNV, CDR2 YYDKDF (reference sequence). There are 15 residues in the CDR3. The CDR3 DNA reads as TGTGCCACCAGCAGGACTAGCGGGAGCACAGATACGCAGTATTTT. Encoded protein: CATSRTSGSTDTQYF. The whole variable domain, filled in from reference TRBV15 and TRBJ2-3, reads DAMVIQNPRYQVTQFGKPVTLSCSQTLNHNVMYWYQQKSSQAPKLLFHYYDKDFNNEADTPDNFQSRRPNTSFCFLDIRSPGLGDTAMYLCATSRTSGSTDTQYFGPGTRLTVL.

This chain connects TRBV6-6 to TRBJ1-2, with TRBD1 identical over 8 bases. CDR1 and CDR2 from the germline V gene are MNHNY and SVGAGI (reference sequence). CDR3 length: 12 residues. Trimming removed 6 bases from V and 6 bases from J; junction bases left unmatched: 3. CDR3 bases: TGTGCCAGCAGCCCGGACAGGGATGGCTACACCTTC. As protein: CASSPDRDGYTF.

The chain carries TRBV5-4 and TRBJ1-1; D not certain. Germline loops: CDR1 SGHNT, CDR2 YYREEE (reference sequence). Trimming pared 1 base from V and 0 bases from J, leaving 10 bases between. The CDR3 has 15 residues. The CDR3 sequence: CASSLYVSMNTEAFF. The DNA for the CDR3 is TGTGCCAGCAGCTTGTATGTCAGTATGAACACTGAAGCTTTCTTT.

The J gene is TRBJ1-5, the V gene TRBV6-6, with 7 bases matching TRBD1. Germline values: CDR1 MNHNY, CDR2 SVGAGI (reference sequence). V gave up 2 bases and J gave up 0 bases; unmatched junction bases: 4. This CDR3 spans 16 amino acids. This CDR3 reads CASSYGTANSNQPQHF. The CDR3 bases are TGTGCCAGCAGTTACGGGACAGCGAATAGCAATCAGCCCCAGCATTTT.

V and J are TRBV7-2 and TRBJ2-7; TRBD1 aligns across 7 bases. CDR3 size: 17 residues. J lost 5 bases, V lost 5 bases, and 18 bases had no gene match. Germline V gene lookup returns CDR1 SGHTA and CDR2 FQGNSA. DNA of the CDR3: TGTGCCAGCAGCCCGACGAGGGGGACAGTAGGTTTCCACGAGCAGTACTTC. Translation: CASSPTRGTVGFHEQYF. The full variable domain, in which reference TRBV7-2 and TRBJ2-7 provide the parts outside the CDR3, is GAGVSQSPSNKVTEKGKDVELRCDPISGHTALYWYRQSLGQGLEFLIYFQGNSAPDKSGLPSDRFSAERTGGSVSTLTIQRTQQEDSAVYLCASSPTRGTVGFHEQYFGPGTRLTVT.

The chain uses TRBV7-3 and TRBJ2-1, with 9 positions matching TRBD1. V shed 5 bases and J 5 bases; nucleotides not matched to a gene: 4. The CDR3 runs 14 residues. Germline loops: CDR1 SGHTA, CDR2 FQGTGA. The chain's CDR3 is CASSLGQGHNEQFF. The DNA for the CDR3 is TGTGCCAGCAGCCTGGGACAGGGACACAATGAGCAGTTCTTC.

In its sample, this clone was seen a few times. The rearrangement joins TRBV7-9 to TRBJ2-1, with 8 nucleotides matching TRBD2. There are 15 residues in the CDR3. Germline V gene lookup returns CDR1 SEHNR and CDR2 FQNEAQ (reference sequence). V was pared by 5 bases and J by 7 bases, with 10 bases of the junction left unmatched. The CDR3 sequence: CASSGGASGWNEQFF. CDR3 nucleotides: TGTGCCAGCAGCGGAGGCGCTAGCGGGTGGAATGAGCAGTTCTTC.

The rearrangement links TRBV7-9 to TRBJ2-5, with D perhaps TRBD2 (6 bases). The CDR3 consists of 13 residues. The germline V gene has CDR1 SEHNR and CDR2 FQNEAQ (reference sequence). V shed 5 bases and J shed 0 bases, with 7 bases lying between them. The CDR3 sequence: CASSRDYQETQYF. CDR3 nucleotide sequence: TGTGCCAGCAGCCGGGACTACCAAGAGACCCAGTACTTC.

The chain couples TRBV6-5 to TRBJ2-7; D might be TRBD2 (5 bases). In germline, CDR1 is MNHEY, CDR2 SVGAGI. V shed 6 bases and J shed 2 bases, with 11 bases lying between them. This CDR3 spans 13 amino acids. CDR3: CASRRSGPYEQYF. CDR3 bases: TGTGCCAGCAGACGAAGCGGCCCCTACGAGCAGTACTTC.

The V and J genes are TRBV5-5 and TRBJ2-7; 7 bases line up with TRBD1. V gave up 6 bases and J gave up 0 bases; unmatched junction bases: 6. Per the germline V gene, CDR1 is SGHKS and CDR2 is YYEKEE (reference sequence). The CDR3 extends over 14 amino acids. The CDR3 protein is CASTRDSNSYEQYF. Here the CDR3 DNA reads TGTGCCAGCACCCGGGACAGCAACTCCTACGAGCAGTACTTC.

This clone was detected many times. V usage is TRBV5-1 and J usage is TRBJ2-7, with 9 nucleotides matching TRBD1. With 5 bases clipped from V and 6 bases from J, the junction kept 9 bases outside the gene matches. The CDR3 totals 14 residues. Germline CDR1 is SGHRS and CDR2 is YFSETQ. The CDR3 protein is CASRSGTGSLEQYF. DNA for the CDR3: TGCGCCAGCAGATCCGGGACAGGGTCTCTCGAGCAGTACTTC.

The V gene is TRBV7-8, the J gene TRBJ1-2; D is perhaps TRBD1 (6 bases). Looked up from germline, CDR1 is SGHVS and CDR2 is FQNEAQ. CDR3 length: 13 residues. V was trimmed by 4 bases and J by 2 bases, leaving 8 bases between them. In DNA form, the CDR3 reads TGTGCCAGCAGCTCCCAGGGGAACTATGGCTACACCTTC. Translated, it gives CASSSQGNYGYTF.

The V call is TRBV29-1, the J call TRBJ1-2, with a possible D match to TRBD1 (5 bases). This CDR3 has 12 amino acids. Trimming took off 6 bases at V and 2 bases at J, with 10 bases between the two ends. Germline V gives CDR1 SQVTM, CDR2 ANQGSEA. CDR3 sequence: CSVRQGNYGYTF. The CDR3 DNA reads TGCAGCGTCCGTCAGGGAAACTATGGCTACACCTTC.

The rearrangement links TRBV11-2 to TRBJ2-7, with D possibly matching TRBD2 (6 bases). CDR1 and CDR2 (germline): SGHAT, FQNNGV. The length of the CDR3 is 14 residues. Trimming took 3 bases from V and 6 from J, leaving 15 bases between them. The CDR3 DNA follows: TGTGCCAGCAGCTTCATGTCGGGGGTTGGCGAGCAGTACTTC. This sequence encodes CASSFMSGVGEQYF.

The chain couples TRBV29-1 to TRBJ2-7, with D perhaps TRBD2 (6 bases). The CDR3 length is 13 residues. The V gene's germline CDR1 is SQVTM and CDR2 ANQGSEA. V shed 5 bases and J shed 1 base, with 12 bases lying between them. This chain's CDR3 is CSVRGRQSYEQYF. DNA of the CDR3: TGCAGCGTTCGGGGGAGACAGTCCTACGAGCAGTACTTC.

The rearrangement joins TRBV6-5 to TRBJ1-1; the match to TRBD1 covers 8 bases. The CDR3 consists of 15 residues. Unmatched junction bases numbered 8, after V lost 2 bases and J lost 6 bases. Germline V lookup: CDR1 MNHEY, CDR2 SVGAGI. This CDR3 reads CASSYSGQGWAEAFF. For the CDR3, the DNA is TGTGCCAGCAGTTACAGCGGACAGGGTTGGGCTGAAGCTTTCTTT.

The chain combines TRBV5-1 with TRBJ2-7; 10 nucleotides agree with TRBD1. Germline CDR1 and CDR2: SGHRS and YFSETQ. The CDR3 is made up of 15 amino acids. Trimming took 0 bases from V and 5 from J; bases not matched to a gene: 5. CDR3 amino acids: CASSLGTGGFNEQYF. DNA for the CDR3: TGCGCCAGCAGCTTGGGGACAGGGGGTTTCAACGAGCAGTACTTC.

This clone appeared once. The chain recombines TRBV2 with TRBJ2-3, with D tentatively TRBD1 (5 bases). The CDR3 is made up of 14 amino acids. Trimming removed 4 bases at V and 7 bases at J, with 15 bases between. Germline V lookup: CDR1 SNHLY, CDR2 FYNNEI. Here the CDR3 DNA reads TGTGCCAGCAGTGGGGCAGGGAAGTGGAATACGCAGTATTTT. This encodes CASSGAGKWNTQYF.

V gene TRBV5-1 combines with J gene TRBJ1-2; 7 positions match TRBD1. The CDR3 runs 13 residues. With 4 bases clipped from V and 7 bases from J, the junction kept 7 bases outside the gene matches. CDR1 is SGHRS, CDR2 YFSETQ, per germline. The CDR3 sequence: CASSLDRDSGYTF. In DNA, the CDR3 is TGCGCCAGCAGCCTCGACAGGGACTCTGGCTACACCTTC.

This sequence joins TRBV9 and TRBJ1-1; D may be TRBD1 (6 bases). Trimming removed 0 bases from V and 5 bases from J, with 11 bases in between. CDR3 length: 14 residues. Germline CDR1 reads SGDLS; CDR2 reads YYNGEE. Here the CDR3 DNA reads TGTGCCAGCAGCGTAGCTCCAGGGGTGACTGAAGCTTTCTTT. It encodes CASSVAPGVTEAFF.

In DNA form, the CDR3 reads TGTGCCAGCAGCTTATCGTCTACAGACAGCACAGATACGCAGTATTTT. Its protein product is CASSLSSTDSTDTQYF. J is TRBJ2-3 and V is TRBV11-1; D not resolved. The CDR3 consists of 16 residues. Deletions cut 2 bases from V and 0 bases from J, with 12 bases between. Germline assignment: CDR1 SGHAT and CDR2 FQDESV (reference sequence).

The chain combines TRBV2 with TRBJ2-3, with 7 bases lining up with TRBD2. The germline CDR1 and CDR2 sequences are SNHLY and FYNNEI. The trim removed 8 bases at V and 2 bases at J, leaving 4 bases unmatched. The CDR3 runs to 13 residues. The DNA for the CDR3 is TGTGCCAGCCCCGGGACTAACACAGATACGCAGTATTTT. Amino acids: CASPGTNTDTQYF.

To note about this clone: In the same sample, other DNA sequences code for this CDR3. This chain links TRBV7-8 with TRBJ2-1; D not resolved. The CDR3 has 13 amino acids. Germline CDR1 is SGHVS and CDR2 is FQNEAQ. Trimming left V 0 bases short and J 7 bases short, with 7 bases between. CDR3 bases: TGTGCCAGCAGCTTAGCGGTACTAAATGAGCAGTTCTTC. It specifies CASSLAVLNEQFF.

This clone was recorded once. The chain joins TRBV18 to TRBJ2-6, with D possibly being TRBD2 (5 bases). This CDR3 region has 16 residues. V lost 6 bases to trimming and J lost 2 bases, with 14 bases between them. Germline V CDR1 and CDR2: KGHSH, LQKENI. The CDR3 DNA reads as TGTGCCAGCTCGACCACGGGAAGGGCTGGGGCCAACGTCCTGACTTTC. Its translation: CASSTTGRAGANVLTF.

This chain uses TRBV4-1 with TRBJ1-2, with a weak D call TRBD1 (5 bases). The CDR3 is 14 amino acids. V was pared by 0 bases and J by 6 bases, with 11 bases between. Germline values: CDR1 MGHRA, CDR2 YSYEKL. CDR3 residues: CASSQDAGRDGYTF. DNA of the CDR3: TGCGCCAGCAGCCAAGACGCAGGGCGAGATGGCTACACCTTC.